Following are 30 T cell receptor beta chains from one sample sequenced in a study of T-cell memory formation after mild COVID-19. TCRdb fed the 5' RACE reads into MiXCR, producing one record per CDR3 protein. The data contain around 300,000 distinct CDR3 sequences, approximately 15% of them singletons. Sequenced material: PBMCs or a T cell subset sorted from them (not recorded which). The receptors were sampled from a young man who had mild COVID-19 (a few samples of this study predate the infection). Cell type and time point are not known.

This clonotype was seen many times. The chain is built from TRBV27 and TRBJ2-5, with 8 nucleotides matching TRBD1. This CDR3 region has 14 residues. V shed 5 bases and J 5 bases; nucleotides not matched to a gene: 7. Germline loops: CDR1 MNHEY, CDR2 SMNVEV (reference sequence). CDR3 in DNA: TGTGCCAGCAGTCCGACAGGGGCGGCGGAGACCCAGTACTTC. Translation: CASSPTGAAETQYF.

This clonotype was detected ten times or more. V and J are TRBV12-3 or TRBV12-4 and TRBJ2-7; TRBD1 agrees at 9 bases. V shed 7 bases and J 0 bases; nucleotides not matched to a gene: 4. This CDR3 is 14 amino acids long. The CDR3, as DNA: TGTGCCAGCAAGGGACAGGGAGCCTCCTACGAGCAGTACTTC. This gives the protein CASKGQGASYEQYF.

The chain employs TRBV4-1 and TRBJ1-5, with D possibly TRBD1 on 5 matching bases. The ends were cut back, 3 bases at V and 7 bases at J, with 19 bases in the middle. CDR3 length: 16 residues. Germline CDR1 and CDR2: MGHRA and YSYEKL. The CDR3 loop reads CASSQDPAIGVQPQHF. The DNA of the CDR3 is TGCGCCAGCAGCCAGGATCCGGCGATAGGGGTCCAGCCCCAGCATTTT.

This chain connects TRBV30 to TRBJ1-6, with D hard to call. This CDR3 contains 13 residues. From germline, CDR1 is GTSNPN and CDR2 SVGIG (reference sequence). V lost 0 bases and J 11 bases, leaving 11 bases between the germline ends. The CDR3 sequence is CAWSVRTVAPLHF. The CDR3 DNA sequence: TGTGCCTGGAGTGTTCGCACGGTGGCACCCCTCCACTTT.

This clonotype was counted at least ten times. The rearrangement joins TRBV9 to TRBJ2-1; no reliable D call. Trimming shortened V by 2 bases and J by 6 bases, and 6 bases separated the two germline ends. Germline V gives CDR1 SGDLS, CDR2 YYNGEE. The CDR3 totals 12 residues. CDR3 sequence reads: CASSVGPNEQFF. The CDR3 nucleotides read TGTGCCAGCAGCGTGGGTCCCAATGAGCAGTTCTTC.

The rearrangement links TRBV11-2 to TRBJ2-4, with a weak D call TRBD1 (6 bases). Germline V gene data show CDR1 as SGHAT and CDR2 as FQNNGV. There are 18 residues in the CDR3. Trimming cost V 0 bases and J 2 bases, with 17 bases left between them. The CDR3, as DNA: TGTGCCAGCAGCTTAGATCGACAGCAGGGGTTGTCCAAAAACATTCAGTACTTC. This translates into CASSLDRQQGLSKNIQYF.

In its sample, this clonotype was seen a few times. The J gene is TRBJ1-2, the V gene TRBV7-9; D is possibly TRBD1 (5 bases). CDR1 is SEHNR and CDR2 is FQNEAQ in the germline V gene (reference sequence). Deletions cut 3 bases from V and 4 bases from J, with 12 bases between. The CDR3 length is 14 residues. CDR3 amino acids: CASSLDITSYGYTF. CDR3 DNA sequence: TGTGCCAGCAGCTTGGACATAACGAGCTATGGCTACACCTTC.

The V call is TRBV28, the J call TRBJ2-2, with a possible D match to TRBD1 (6 bases). The ends were cut back, 2 bases at V and 7 bases at J, with 14 bases in the middle. The germline CDR1 and CDR2 sequences are MDHEN and SYDVKM. The CDR3 runs 15 residues. CDR3 residues: CASSLGGLTHGELFF. CDR3 bases: TGTGCCAGCAGTTTAGGGGGCCTTACCCACGGGGAGCTGTTTTTT.

This clonotype has more than one count but fewer than ten. This sequence joins TRBV20-1 and TRBJ2-1; D gene uncertain. V lost 0 bases, J lost 7 bases, and 10 bases lay in between. The CDR3 is made up of 13 amino acids. Germline V gives CDR1 DFQATT, CDR2 SNEGSKA (reference sequence). The CDR3 nucleotides read TGCAGTGCTAGAGACAGGCGGCGGAATGAGCAGTTCTTC. It codes for CSARDRRRNEQFF.

This clonotype was counted at least ten times. The DNA of the CDR3 is TGTGCCAGCAGTGTAGGGTCGGGGTACGAAGAGACCCAGTACTTC. As protein: CASSVGSGYEETQYF. The V call is TRBV2, the J call TRBJ2-5, with TRBD2 as a possible D gene (5 bases). The CDR3 runs 15 residues. Trimming left V 4 bases short and J 3 bases short, with 15 bases between. The germline V gene has CDR1 SNHLY and CDR2 FYNNEI.

Many counts were recorded for this clonotype. The chain carries TRBV5-1 and TRBJ2-4; 9 bases fit TRBD2. This CDR3 spans 14 amino acids. CDR1 and CDR2 (germline): SGHRS, YFSETQ. Trimming took 2 bases from V and 8 from J; bases not matched to a gene: 5. The CDR3 reads CASSFGGGAYIQYF. In DNA, the CDR3 is TGCGCCAGCAGCTTTGGCGGGGGGGCATACATTCAGTACTTC.

This clonotype was seen at least ten times. The chain combines TRBV7-9 with TRBJ2-2; the D gene is possibly TRBD2 (5 bases). This CDR3 region has 15 residues. The ends were cut back, 5 bases at V and 5 bases at J, with 15 bases in the middle. The germline gives CDR1 SEHNR, CDR2 FQNEAQ (reference sequence). In DNA form, the CDR3 reads TGTGCCAGCAGCCAACCGGGAATGCGAACCGGGGAGCTGTTTTTT. Translated: CASSQPGMRTGELFF.

The J gene is TRBJ1-2, the V gene TRBV7-2, with D unresolved. The CDR3 runs 13 residues. The germline CDR1 and CDR2 sequences are SGHTA and FQGNSA. Deletions cut 1 base from V and 6 bases from J, with 9 bases between. CDR3 nucleotides: TGTGCCAGCAGCTTAGGTACAAGCGATGGCTACACCTTC. This encodes CASSLGTSDGYTF.

As DNA, the CDR3 is TGTGCCAGCAGTTTCCAGGTCGGCAATGAGCAGTTCTTC. It codes for CASSFQVGNEQFF. The chain has TRBV12-3 or TRBV12-4 and TRBJ2-1; unclear D gene. Between the trimmed V and J ends, which lost 3 bases and 6 bases, there was a span of 9 bases. The CDR3 contains 13 residues.

The chain uses TRBV23-1 and TRBJ2-7; D is uncertain. TRBV23-1 is classed as an ORF, of uncertain function. The CDR3 consists of 14 residues. Between the trimmed V and J ends, which lost 0 bases and 1 base, there was a span of 7 bases. The CDR3 loop is CASSQSHRSYEQYV. The DNA of the CDR3 is TGCGCCAGCAGTCAATCGCACAGATCCTACGAGCAGTACGTC.

This clonotype was seen ten or more times. This chain links TRBV6-5 with TRBJ1-2; no clear D. V was clipped by 4 bases and J by 4 bases, with 10 bases between them. The CDR3 spans 13 residues. Germline loops: CDR1 MNHEY, CDR2 SVGAGI. The CDR3, as DNA: TGTGCCAGCAGTTTCCCAGGCTCCTATGGCTACACCTTC. The encoded protein is CASSFPGSYGYTF.

This clonotype appeared many times. The V gene is TRBV4-1, the J gene TRBJ2-3; 12 bases are shared with TRBD1. Unmatched junction bases numbered 6, after V lost 6 bases and J lost 5 bases. This CDR3 spans 15 amino acids. The V gene's germline CDR1 is MGHRA and CDR2 YSYEKL. Written as DNA, the CDR3 is TGCGCCAGCAGAAGGGACAGGGGGCTTGGAGATACGCAGTATTTT. This translates into CASRRDRGLGDTQYF.

The rearrangement links TRBV5-1 to TRBJ1-1, with unresolved D. Germline V gene sequence: CDR1 SGHRS, CDR2 YFSETQ. CDR3 length equals 13 residues. V dropped 2 bases and J dropped 1 base, with 6 bases sitting between them. The CDR3 DNA is TGCGCCAGCAGCTTCCGGCAGAACACTGAAGCTTTCTTT. It is translated as CASSFRQNTEAFF.

The rearrangement links TRBV6-6 to TRBJ1-5, with a tentative D call TRBD1 (5 bases). The CDR3 is made up of 14 amino acids. Germline CDR1 and CDR2: MNHNY and SVGAGI (reference sequence). V lost 5 bases to trimming and J lost 6 bases, with 14 bases between them. This CDR3 is CASSPQGGSQPQHF. CDR3 bases: TGTGCCAGCAGTCCGCAGGGCGGGAGTCAGCCCCAGCATTTT.

There are a few counts of this clonotype. This rearrangement joins TRBV4-1 to TRBJ2-7; maybe TRBD1 (5 bases). Germline assignment: CDR1 MGHRA and CDR2 YSYEKL. The V end was cut by 2 bases, the J end by 2 bases, with 16 bases between. The CDR3 extends over 16 amino acids. CDR3 nucleotides: TGCGCCAGCAGCCAAAGGGCTACAGGTGGGACCTACGAGCAGTACGTC. It translates to CASSQRATGGTYEQYV.

The CDR3 sequence is CSASGGFSTDTQYF. Here the CDR3 DNA reads TGCAGCGCAAGCGGGGGGTTTAGCACAGATACGCAGTATTTT. This chain joins TRBV29-1 and TRBJ2-3; 9 bases line up with TRBD2. The junction had 5 bases not matched to a gene; V was cut back by 7 bases and J by 0 bases. Germline CDR1 SQVTM, CDR2 ANQGSEA. The CDR3 has 14 residues.

The chain is built from TRBV29-1 and TRBJ2-5; a possible D gene is TRBD1 (6 bases). Deletions cut 0 bases from V and 5 bases from J, with 13 bases between. The CDR3 length is 14 residues. CDR1 and CDR2 (germline): SQVTM, ANQGSEA. The CDR3 nucleotides read TGCAGCGTTGAAGAAAACAGGGTTGGGGAGACCCAGTACTTC. Its protein product is CSVEENRVGETQYF.

The CDR3 DNA reads TGTGCCATCAGTGAGCGAAGTAACTATGGCTACACCTTC. Its protein product is CAISERSNYGYTF. The chain has TRBV10-3 and TRBJ1-2; D gene uncertain. V was cut by 2 bases and J by 1 base, with 5 bases left in between. This CDR3 contains 13 residues. CDR1 and CDR2 (germline): ENHRY, SYGVKD.

The chain links TRBV7-6 to TRBJ1-1; D is perhaps TRBD1 (6 bases). V gave up 5 bases and J gave up 2 bases, with 12 bases separating them. The CDR3 extends over 14 amino acids. Germline assignment: CDR1 SGHVS and CDR2 FNYEAQ. The DNA of the CDR3 is TGTGCCAGCAGCGCACGGGACATAAACACTGAAGCTTTCTTT. Translation: CASSARDINTEAFF.

There are a few counts of this clonotype. This sequence joins TRBV7-3 and TRBJ2-3; 10 bases match TRBD2. Germline V gene lookup returns CDR1 SGHTA and CDR2 FQGTGA. The length of the CDR3 is 16 residues. V lost 0 bases to trimming and J lost 5 bases; unmatched junction nucleotides: 5. The CDR3 DNA reads TGTGCCAGCAGCTTAACTCGGGCTAGCGGGGGAGATACGCAGTATTTT. This codes for CASSLTRASGGDTQYF.

The table lists this clonotype with many counts. The V call is TRBV11-1, the J call TRBJ1-1; a possible D gene is TRBD1 (5 bases). This CDR3 has 14 amino acids. Trimming shortened V by 4 bases and J by 7 bases, and 16 bases separated the two germline ends. Germline CDR1 is SGHAT and CDR2 is FQDESV (reference sequence). The CDR3 here is CASSWRGERVEAFF. Here the CDR3 DNA reads TGTGCCAGCAGCTGGAGGGGCGAACGGGTTGAAGCTTTCTTT.

The CDR3 sequence: CASGAQGREAFF. Written as DNA, the CDR3 is TGTGCTAGTGGTGCACAGGGCCGTGAAGCTTTCTTT. This rearrangement joins TRBV12-5 to TRBJ1-1; D perhaps matches TRBD1 (6 bases). Trimming stripped 5 bases from V and 7 bases from J, with 11 bases between. The CDR3 spans 12 residues. CDR1 is LGHNT and CDR2 is FRNRAP in the germline V gene.

The chain combines TRBV12-3 or TRBV12-4 with TRBJ2-3, with 8 bases aligning to TRBD2. J lost 4 bases, V lost 5 bases, and 17 bases had no gene match. The CDR3 has 18 residues. The CDR3 spells CASSRRRGGLTAPDTQYF. For the CDR3, the DNA is TGTGCCAGCAGTCGCCGGCGCGGGGGGCTTACGGCCCCAGATACGCAGTATTTT.

The chain recombines TRBV27 with TRBJ1-4; D is possibly TRBD1 (6 bases). Between the trimmed V and J ends, which lost 9 bases and 7 bases, there was a span of 15 bases. This CDR3 is built from 13 residues. CDR1 and CDR2 from the germline V gene are MNHEY and SMNVEV (reference sequence). DNA for the CDR3: TGTGCCAGTGGGGGCGCGGAGGTTGAAAAACTGTTTTTT. It codes for CASGGAEVEKLFF.

This clonotype was counted a few times. The rearrangement uses TRBV7-9 and TRBJ1-1; maybe TRBD1 (5 bases). Germline CDR1 and CDR2: SEHNR and FQNEAQ (reference sequence). With 5 bases removed from V and 7 bases from J, the gap between germline ends came to 17 bases. The CDR3 is 14 residues long. The CDR3, as DNA: TGTGCCAGCAGCCCTCCTTTAGGGGCCGGTGAAGCTTTCTTT. Translated, it gives CASSPPLGAGEAFF.